This T cell receptor beta chain was sequenced during a study of siplizumab effects on memory and regulatory T cells. General observations from the study: Where siplizumab was present, mappable alloreactive CD4+ clones averaged around 69% Treg-derived, compared with less than 35% in controls. Alloreactive sequences traceable to unstimulated CD4+ memory cells declined significantly under siplizumab. Roughly 75-97% of proliferating CD4+ or CD8+ clones lacked an assignable naive or memory phenotype. Naive T cells looked more diverse than memory cells and looked like major alloresponse contributors.

This clone was detected only once. Its antigen is not identified. This CDR3 has 14 residues. The ends lost 6 bases at V and 3 bases at J; junction bases unmatched: 4. Germline loops: CDR1 MRHNA, CDR2 SNTAGT. Sequencing used immunoSEQ multiplex PCR; TCRdb keeps in-frame clones, though not all of them. The repertoire includes 90,000 to 140,000 clones, approximately 94% of them detected once, and about 0.32% sits in the top ten. The V call is TRBV6-4, the J call TRBJ1-4; 7 bases map to TRBD1. Sequencing was carried out using CD4+ T cells sorted from blood. This receptor was identified in a human donor in good health. CDR3 sequence (DNA): TGTGCCAGCAGCAAGGGGGCAGCTAATGAAAAACTGTTTTTT. Protein: CASSKGAANEKLFF.